A single sample gave rise to the 21 T cell receptor beta chains below, sequenced in a study of T cell responses to AZD1222 COVID-19 vaccine. Using immunoSEQ multiplex PCR, the repertoire was profiled, and TCRdb retains in-frame clones only, with some absent. The table includes about 110,000 clones, 70% to 90% detected once. The sample was peripheral blood, taken on day 0 of AZD1222 vaccination. The receptors come from an adult in good health.

On this clone: At one of its ends the junction is not consistent with the germline gene, which may arise from a read error. In the same sample, other DNA sequences code for this CDR3. The rearrangement joins TRBV30 to TRBJ2-7; TRBD2 might be the D (7 bases). The CDR3 has 11 amino acids. CDR1 is GTSNPN, CDR2 SVGIG, per germline (reference sequence). The CDR3 DNA follows: TGCTCTGGGGGGGGCGCCTACGAGCAGTACTTC. It encodes CSGGGAYEQYF.

The gene calls are TRBV19 and TRBJ2-4, with a possible D match to TRBD1 (5 bases). CDR1 is LNHDA, CDR2 SQIVND, per germline (reference sequence). V lost 4 bases to trimming and J lost 1 base, with 14 bases between them. The CDR3 is 16 residues long. The chain's CDR3 is CASSNQGARAKNIQYF. CDR3 nucleotide sequence: TGTGCCAGTAGTAACCAGGGTGCCAGGGCCAAAAACATTCAGTACTTC.

The chain joins TRBV11-3 to TRBJ1-2, with 8 positions matching TRBD1. CDR3 size: 14 residues. Germline CDR1 and CDR2: SGHNT and YENEEA. V lost 5 bases, J lost 4 bases, and 6 bases stayed unmatched. The CDR3 reads CASSPGTGGYGYTF. Written as DNA, the CDR3 is TGTGCCAGCAGCCCGGGCACAGGGGGCTATGGCTACACCTTC.

The J gene is TRBJ1-2, the V gene TRBV30, with 10 bases that match TRBD1. V was pared by 3 bases and J by 4 bases, with 5 bases of the junction left unmatched. The CDR3 runs 14 residues. CDR1 and CDR2 from the germline V gene are GTSNPN and SVGIG (reference sequence). The CDR3 nucleotides are TGTGCCTGGAGGGGACAGGGGTGGGGCTATGGCTACACCTTC. Its protein is CAWRGQGWGYGYTF. The variable domain in full, with the rest retrieved from reference TRBV30 and TRBJ1-2, is SQTIHQWPATLVQPVGSPLSLECTVEGTSNPNLYWYRQAAGRGLQLLFYSVGIGQISSEVPQNLSASRPQDRQFILSSKKLLLSDSGFYLCAWRGQGWGYGYTFGSGTRLTVV.

This chain uses TRBV28 with TRBJ1-2, with 10 bases fitting TRBD1. CDR3 length: 14 amino acids. With V trimmed by 6 bases and J by 7 bases, 8 bases remained unmatched. Germline V lookup: CDR1 MDHEN, CDR2 SYDVKM. The CDR3 coding sequence is TGTGCCAGCAGAAGGACAGGGGGAGTAGTTGGCTACACCTTC. Its translation is CASRRTGGVVGYTF.

V gene TRBV7-2 combines with J gene TRBJ2-1; 11 bases map to TRBD2. Trimming removed 1 base from V and 6 bases from J; junction bases left unmatched: 5. This CDR3 is 16 amino acids long. Per germline, CDR1 SGHTA and CDR2 FQGNSA. This CDR3 reads CASSLDRLAGGNEQFF. Written as DNA, the CDR3 is TGTGCCAGCAGCTTAGATCGGCTAGCGGGGGGCAATGAGCAGTTCTTC.

V and J are TRBV15 and TRBJ1-2; D gene ambiguous. The germline gives CDR1 LNHNV, CDR2 YYDKDF (reference sequence). The germline V and J ends were trimmed by 3 bases and 4 bases, with 15 bases remaining between them. This CDR3 contains 15 residues. Here the CDR3 reads CATSRRDGAGYGYTF. CDR3 DNA sequence: TGTGCCACCAGCAGGAGAGACGGAGCGGGCTATGGCTACACCTTC.

This rearrangement joins TRBV5-1 to TRBJ1-1; 7 bases map to TRBD1. The trim removed 4 bases at V and 5 bases at J, leaving 11 bases unmatched. The V gene's germline CDR1 is SGHRS and CDR2 YFSETQ. The CDR3 consists of 15 residues. The CDR3 region is CASSPKETGTTEAFF. The DNA of the CDR3 is TGCGCCAGCAGCCCGAAAGAGACAGGGACTACTGAAGCTTTCTTT.

The V gene is TRBV5-1, the J gene TRBJ2-2; either TRBD1 or TRBD2 may supply D (5 bases each). The germline gives CDR1 SGHRS, CDR2 YFSETQ. This CDR3 contains 14 residues. V lost 5 bases and J lost 2, with 10 bases in between. In DNA, the CDR3 is TGCGCCAGCAGGGGGACCTCAAACACCGGGGAGCTGTTTTTT. The encoded protein is CASRGTSNTGELFF.

This chain uses TRBV6-5 with TRBJ1-2; 9 nucleotides agree with TRBD1. The CDR3 is 14 amino acids. Germline CDR1 reads MNHEY; CDR2 reads SVGAGI. J gave up 3 bases and V 5 bases, and 4 bases lay outside the gene matches. DNA for the CDR3: TGTGCCAGCAGTCCCGGGACAGGGCACTATGGCTACACCTTC. It specifies CASSPGTGHYGYTF.

V usage is TRBV7-9 and J usage is TRBJ2-1; 14 nucleotides agree with TRBD2. V trimming: 5 bases; J trimming: 0 bases; junction bases outside the gene matches: 12. The CDR3 has 20 amino acids. The V gene's germline CDR1 is SEHNR and CDR2 FQNEAQ (reference sequence). In DNA, the CDR3 is TGTGCCAGCAGCACCCCGACTAGCGGGAGGGATCTAAGCTCCTACAATGAGCAGTTCTTC. This codes for CASSTPTSGRDLSSYNEQFF.

J is TRBJ1-6 and V is TRBV12-5, with D perhaps TRBD1 (5 bases). Germline V gene lookup returns CDR1 LGHNT and CDR2 FRNRAP. CDR3 length equals 13 residues. V dropped 10 bases and J dropped 7 bases, with 14 bases sitting between them. The CDR3 loop reads CATEGDGNSPLHF. DNA for the CDR3: TGTGCTACCGAAGGGGACGGCAATTCACCCCTCCACTTT.

The chain couples TRBV18 to TRBJ1-2, with 7 nucleotides matching TRBD1. The V gene end was trimmed by 6 bases and the J gene end by 1 base; junction bases not matched to a gene: 11. The CDR3 loop spans 16 amino acids. CDR1 and CDR2 from the germline V gene are KGHSH and LQKENI. The CDR3 sequence: CASSLKHQGVNYGYTF. CDR3 DNA: TGTGCCAGCTCTCTCAAGCATCAGGGGGTTAACTATGGCTACACCTTC.

The rearrangement uses TRBV7-2 and TRBJ1-1; 11 bases fit TRBD1. Germline loops: CDR1 SGHTA, CDR2 FQGNSA. Trimming removed 5 bases from V and 6 bases from J; junction bases left unmatched: 8. The CDR3 is 15 residues long. The CDR3 DNA reads TGTGCCAGCAGCCGGACAGGGGGCGCAGGGTCTGAAGCTTTCTTT. Translating it yields CASSRTGGAGSEAFF.

V gene TRBV19 combines with J gene TRBJ2-1, with D tentatively TRBD1 or TRBD2 (6 bases each). The V end was cut by 3 bases, the J end by 1 base, with 13 bases between. Germline CDR1 is LNHDA and CDR2 is SQIVND (reference sequence). CDR3 length equals 16 residues. Here the CDR3 DNA reads TGTGCCAGTAGTATCGACGGGGGCGGGTCCTACAATGAGCAGTTCTTC. It translates to CASSIDGGGSYNEQFF.

The chain carries TRBV14 and TRBJ2-3; tentative D call: TRBD2 (6 bases). The germline CDR1 and CDR2 sequences are SGHDN and FVKESK. Between the trimmed V and J ends, which lost 0 bases and 10 bases, there was a span of 14 bases. This CDR3 spans 14 amino acids. This CDR3 reads CASSQEWGEDAQYF. CDR3 nucleotides: TGTGCCAGCAGCCAAGAGTGGGGGGAAGACGCGCAGTATTTT.

The V and J genes are TRBV11-1 and TRBJ1-5; D gene ambiguous. Germline-derived CDR1 and CDR2 are SGHAT and FQDESV (reference sequence). Trimming cost V 1 base and J 3 bases, with 7 bases left between them. This CDR3 is built from 14 residues. CDR3 region: CASSLGGVNQPQHF. DNA of the CDR3: TGTGCCAGCAGCTTAGGAGGCGTCAATCAGCCCCAGCATTTT. Complete variable domain (other parts from reference TRBV11-1 and TRBJ1-5): EAEVAQSPRYKITEKSQAVAFWCDPISGHATLYWYRQILGQGPELLVQFQDESVVDDSQLPKDRFSAERLKGVDSTLKIQPAELGDSAMYLCASSLGGVNQPQHFGDGTRLSIL.

The gene calls are TRBV20-1 and TRBJ2-7, with D unclear. The V end was cut by 2 bases, the J end by 4 bases, with 6 bases between. The CDR3 runs to 11 residues. CDR1 and CDR2 from the germline V gene are DFQATT and SNEGSKA (reference sequence). CDR3 region: CSARQMYEQYF. CDR3 nucleotides: TGCAGTGCTAGACAGATGTACGAGCAGTACTTC.

The CDR3: CATAVSGANVLTF. In nucleotides, the CDR3 is TGTGCCACGGCAGTCTCTGGGGCCAACGTCCTGACTTTC. V and J are TRBV5-5 and TRBJ2-6; unclear D gene. From germline, CDR1 is SGHKS and CDR2 YYEKEE (reference sequence). V lost 9 bases to trimming and J lost 0 bases, with 7 bases between them. The length of the CDR3 is 13 residues.

This chain's CDR3 is CASSRDPGQGLTYYGYTF. The CDR3 nucleotides read TGCGCCAGCAGCCGAGACCCTGGACAGGGGCTTACCTACTATGGCTACACCTTC. This chain uses TRBV4-1 with TRBJ1-2, with 9 bases lining up with TRBD1. V was pared by 4 bases and J by 3 bases, with 15 bases of the junction left unmatched. The CDR3 has 18 residues. Germline CDR1 MGHRA, CDR2 YSYEKL.

V and J are TRBV2 and TRBJ1-5; tentatively, D is TRBD1 (6 bases). Germline values: CDR1 SNHLY, CDR2 FYNNEI. The length of the CDR3 is 16 residues. Deletions cut 5 bases from V and 4 bases from J, with 18 bases between. The CDR3 protein is CASSSGTSGVNQPQHF. CDR3 in DNA: TGTGCCAGCAGTTCCGGGACATCGGGAGTAAATCAGCCCCAGCATTTT. Full variable domain (remainder filled in from reference TRBV2 and TRBJ1-5): EPEVTQTPSHQVTQMGQEVILRCVPISNHLYFYWYRQILGQKVEFLVSFYNNEISEKSEIFDDQFSVERPDGSNFTLKIRSTKLEDSAMYFCASSSGTSGVNQPQHFGDGTRLSIL.